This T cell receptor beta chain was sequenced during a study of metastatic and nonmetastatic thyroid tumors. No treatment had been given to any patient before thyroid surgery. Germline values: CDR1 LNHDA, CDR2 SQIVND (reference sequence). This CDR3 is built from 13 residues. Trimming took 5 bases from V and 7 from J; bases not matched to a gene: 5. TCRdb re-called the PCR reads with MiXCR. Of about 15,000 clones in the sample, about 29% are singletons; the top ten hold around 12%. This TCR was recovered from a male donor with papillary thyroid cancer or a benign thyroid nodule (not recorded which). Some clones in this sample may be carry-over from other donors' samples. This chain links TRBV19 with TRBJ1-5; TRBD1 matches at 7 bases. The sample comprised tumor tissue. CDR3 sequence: CASSPGQRQPQHF. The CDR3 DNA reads TGTGCCAGTAGTCCGGGACAGAGGCAGCCCCAGCATTTT.